Given below is one T cell receptor beta chain in context. TCRdb's table, derived via immunoSEQ multiplex PCR, lists solely in-frame clones and lacks some. The data hold about 73,000 clones, with approximately 90% observed a single time. This sample is drawn from a study of T cell changes during pregnancy in multiple sclerosis. Trimming stripped 5 bases from V and 0 bases from J, with 11 bases between. Germline loops: CDR1 LNHDA, CDR2 SQIVND (reference sequence). The CDR3 is made up of 15 amino acids. Material: peripheral blood, obtained in the second trimester of pregnancy. The origin of this receptor is a female donor in good health, enrolled as a control in a pregnancy study. The chain is built from TRBV19 and TRBJ2-4; D unclear. CDR3 bases: TGTGCCAGTAGTGAGGTGACGGTAGCCAAAAACATTCAGTACTTC. Translated, it gives CASSEVTVAKNIQYF.